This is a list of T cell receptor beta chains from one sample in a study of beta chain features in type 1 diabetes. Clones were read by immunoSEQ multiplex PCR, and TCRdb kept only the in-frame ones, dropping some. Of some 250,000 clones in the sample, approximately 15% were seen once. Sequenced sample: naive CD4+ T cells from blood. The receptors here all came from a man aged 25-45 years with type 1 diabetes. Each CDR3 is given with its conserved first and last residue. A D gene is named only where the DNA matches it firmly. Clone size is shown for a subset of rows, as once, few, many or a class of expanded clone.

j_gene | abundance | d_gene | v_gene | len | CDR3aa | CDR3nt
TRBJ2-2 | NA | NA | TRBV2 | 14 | CASSGLPNTGELFF | TGTGCCAGCAGCGGACTTCCGAACACCGGGGAGCTGTTTTTT
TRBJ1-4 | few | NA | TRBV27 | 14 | CASSLVGLGEKLFF | TGTGCCAGCAGTTTAGTGGGGCTGGGTGAAAAACTGTTTTTT
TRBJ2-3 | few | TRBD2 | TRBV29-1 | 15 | CSVEEGTSGGDTQYF | TGCAGCGTTGAAGAAGGGACTAGCGGGGGAGATACGCAGTATTTT
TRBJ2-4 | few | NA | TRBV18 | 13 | CASSPRGADIQYF | TGTGCCAGCTCACCACGTGGGGCTGACATTCAGTACTTC
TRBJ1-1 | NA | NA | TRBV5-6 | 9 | CASSPGEIF | TGTGCCAGCAGCCCAGGGGAAATCTTT
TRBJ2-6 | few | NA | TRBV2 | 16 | CASSEYGGSGANVLTF | TGTGCCAGCAGTGAATACGGAGGCTCTGGGGCCAACGTCCTGACTTTC
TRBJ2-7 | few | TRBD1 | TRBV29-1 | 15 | CSVEGRDRGVDEQYF | TGCAGCGTTGAAGGCCGGGACAGGGGTGTGGACGAGCAGTACTTC
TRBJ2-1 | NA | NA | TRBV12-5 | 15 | CASGLVRGSYNEQFF | TGTGCTAGTGGTTTGGTGAGAGGCTCCTACAATGAGCAGTTCTTC
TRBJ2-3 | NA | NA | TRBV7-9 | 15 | CASSFTGVSTDTQYF | TGTGCCAGCAGCTTCACGGGGGTCAGCACAGATACGCAGTATTTT
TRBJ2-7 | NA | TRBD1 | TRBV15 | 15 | CATSRGGQGSYEQYF | TGTGCCACCAGCAGAGGAGGACAGGGATCCTACGAGCAGTACTTC
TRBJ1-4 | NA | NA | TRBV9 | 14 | CASSVGATNEKLFF | TGTGCCAGCAGCGTGGGAGCCACTAATGAAAAACTGTTTTTT
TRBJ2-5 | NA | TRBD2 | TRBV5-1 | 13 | CASSEGGRETQYF | TGCGCCAGCAGCGAGGGCGGGAGGGAGACCCAGTACTTC
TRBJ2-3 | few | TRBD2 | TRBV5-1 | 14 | CASSKGRGTDTQYF | TGCGCCAGCAGCAAAGGGAGGGGCACAGATACGCAGTATTTT
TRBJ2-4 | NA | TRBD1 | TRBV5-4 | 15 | CASSPDPGGLDIQYF | TGTGCCAGCAGCCCCGACCCAGGGGGCTTGGACATTCAGTACTTC
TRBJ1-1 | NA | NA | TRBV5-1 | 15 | CASSLASGPNTEAFF | TGCGCCAGCAGCTTGGCCTCAGGTCCCAACACTGAAGCTTTCTTT
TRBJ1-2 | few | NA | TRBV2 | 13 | CASSEVWSYGYTF | TGTGCCAGCAGTGAGGTCTGGAGCTATGGCTACACCTTC
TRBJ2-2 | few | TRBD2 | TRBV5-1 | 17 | CASSLETSGGKTGELFF | TGCGCCAGCAGCTTGGAGACTAGCGGGGGGAAGACCGGGGAGCTGTTTTTT
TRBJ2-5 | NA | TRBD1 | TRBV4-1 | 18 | CASNQDISADRGTETQYF | TGCGCCAGCAACCAAGATATATCAGCGGACAGGGGGACGGAGACCCAGTACTTC